This TCR beta chain stems from a study of PD-L1 blockade in urothelial cancer (dated by TCRdb to the late 2010s). The study in broad terms: Every patient began therapy in about 2014 and was given atezolizumab 1,200 mg intravenously every 3 weeks. About 85% of the roughly 29 patients were identified as males with urothelial cancer of bladder origin, and a prior smoking history was reported by 18 of 29 patients. Patients had an ECOG performance status of 0 or 1 and had received between 0 and 3 prior chemotherapy regimens. Blood samples were analyzed at two time points: 3 weeks after treatment start (second dose) and 6 weeks after treatment start. A median of approximately 140,000 T cells and roughly 80,000 unique TCRs was obtained from blood samples, and a median clonality of around 0.072 was observed. The study was an exploratory multi-omic analysis of somatic, immune and clinical correlates of response to PD-L1 blockade with atezolizumab in urothelial cancer. Pretreatment tumor samples, along with matched peripheral blood collected serially before and after atezolizumab treatment, underwent TCR sequencing. Progression-free survival longer than 6 months counted as durable clinical benefit, and TCR features were additionally tested against both progression-free and overall survival. In the same patients, whole exome sequencing and RNA sequencing of pretreatment tumors were performed in addition to TCR sequencing. Durable clinical benefit was achieved by nine patients and was not achieved by 20 patients. Some 30 patients had pretreatment blood TCR-seq, about 25 had at least one posttreatment blood collection, and about 25 had tumor TCR-seq.

From the germline V gene, CDR1 is WSHSY and CDR2 is SAAADI. The cysteine opens and the phenylalanine closes a CDR3 of 17 amino acids. Kept here is only the CDR3 DNA, which spans 51 bases and is read in frame from base 1. After removal of 7 bases from V and 6 bases from J, the junction retains 17 bases not matched to a gene. Turning to this clone: The target of this receptor is not known. The record has no base qualities; no much larger clone is one base away.

A cohort of 25 to 35 patients with locally advanced or metastatic urothelial carcinoma, treated at Memorial Sloan Kettering on a trial protocol, was included. Peripheral blood mononuclear cells were collected pretreatment and during treatment, at between 1 and 8 total time points per patient. The Qiagen DNeasy Blood extraction kit was used to purify genomic DNA from total PBMCs and tumor samples. PBMCs were collected pretreatment and during treatment, and were isolated and stored as previously described. What the research found in general, with its limitations: Small sample size (n ≈ 29) and many exploratory analyses mean the results are intended to be hypothesis-generating. Improved progression-free and overall survival was associated with having pretreatment peripheral blood TCR clonality below the median. Among patients with durable benefit, tumor-associated TCR clones showed greater expansion in peripheral blood 3 weeks after treatment started (n ≈ 20, p = 0.022).

To estimate absolute template abundance from read counts, synthetic TCR analog templates were spiked into each PCR. The immunoSEQ assay used bias-controlled V and J gene primers to amplify TCRbeta CDR3 regions from genomic DNA. Sequencing of rearranged TCRbeta segments was done at approximately 20X coverage. From the authors' description of their analysis: Sequencing errors were corrected by clustering and CDR3s were annotated against IMGT to assign V, D and J genes. Downstream analyses used only productive TCRbeta rearrangements and left out out-of-frame or stop-codon sequences. To compute clonality, Shannon entropy was normalized by the log of the number of unique productive sequences and then subtracted from one. Clones differing between time points or between blood and tumor were identified using Fisher's exact test with Benjamini-Hochberg correction, with an adjusted p below 0.01 applied as the threshold. As stored in TCRdb, this immuneACCESS dataset retains in-frame rearrangements with V and J assigned. A fraction of the clones does not appear; measured against another copy, unresolved V genes explain less than half of the discrepancy, and the remainder lacks a known reason. V and J calls and clone size are copied from that table; D and trimming were computed from the DNA. The table for this sample lists about 32,000 clones; around 86% of them were counted only once. Under 4.5% of the sample lies in the top ten.

The sequence came from a man between 45 and 60 years old with urothelial cancer. The V and J genes are TRBV10-2 and TRBJ2-1; TRBD2 matches 8 bases in the middle. The sequencing used PBMCs, collected around atezolizumab (anti-PD-L1) treatment. The sequenced DNA is TGCGCCAGCAAAGGTCGGGGTGCGGGAGGAGTGGGCAATGAGCAGTTCTTC. It translates as CASKGRGAGGVGNEQFF.